Only a few counts were recorded for the clone carrying this TCR beta chain. The data derive from a study of blood T cell repertoires in COVID-19. About the research overall: Whether acute or convalescent, the COVID-19 samples came from the United States, Italy and Spain. The analysed material was cDNA or gDNA that came from T cells, B-cell-depleted T cells, or PBMCs.

The germline gives CDR1 LNHDA, CDR2 SQIVND (reference sequence). V trimming: 5 bases; J trimming: 4 bases; junction bases outside the gene matches: 12. This CDR3 comprises 17 residues. Authors' methods: Using reference gene primer amplification, nucleated cell counts were estimated. Data came from immunoSEQ multiplex PCR; TCRdb stores just in-frame clones and leaves some out. That table gives V, J and clone size, and the DNA gave D and trimming. The table records about 80,000 clones, around 88% of them present only once. This chain links TRBV19 with TRBJ2-3; 10 nucleotides agree with TRBD2. The source of this sequence is an older man with active or convalescent COVID-19. Sample: peripheral blood. The CDR3 sequence is CASSPSLLAGWSDTQYF. The CDR3 bases are TGTGCCAGTAGTCCCAGTTTACTAGCGGGGTGGTCAGATACGCAGTATTTT.